These 9 T cell receptor beta chains share one sample of origin, sequenced in a study of cytomegalovirus exposure and HLA in healthy donors. Researchers ran the PCR with 60 Vbeta and 13 Jbeta primers. Assay: immunoSEQ multiplex PCR; the TCRdb copy retains only in-frame clones and omits some. Among approximately 220,000 clones listed, around four fifths were seen once. Input material: PBMCs. These receptors all come from a boy between 2 and 10 years old in good health and CMV-seronegative.

The chain couples TRBV20-1 to TRBJ2-1; D is undetermined. The germline V gene encodes CDR1 DFQATT and CDR2 SNEGSKA (reference sequence). The ends were cut back, 3 bases at V and 8 bases at J, with 8 bases in the middle. The CDR3 is 11 amino acids. CDR3 in DNA: TGCAGTGCTAGCTGGGCCGATGAGCAGTTCTTC. It codes for CSASWADEQFF.

J is TRBJ2-1 and V is TRBV27, with TRBD1 matching over 8 bases. CDR3 length equals 16 residues. V gave up 5 bases and J gave up 0 bases; unmatched junction bases: 6. Germline V gives CDR1 MNHEY, CDR2 SMNVEV (reference sequence). The CDR3 nucleotides are TGTGCCAGCAGTGCCCTTACAGGGGGCTCCTACAATGAGCAGTTCTTC. Its protein is CASSALTGGSYNEQFF.

This chain joins TRBV6-6 and TRBJ1-6; D is unclear. V was shortened by 2 bases and J by 4 bases, with 9 bases between the two germline ends. Germline CDR1 reads MNHNY; CDR2 reads SVGAGI (reference sequence). CDR3 size: 15 residues. For the CDR3, the DNA is TGTGCCAGCAGTTACGAGCTTTCTTATAATTCACCCCTCCACTTT. It specifies CASSYELSYNSPLHF.

The rearrangement links TRBV30 to TRBJ1-4; maybe TRBD1 (6 bases). The V and J ends lost 3 bases and 4 bases respectively, with 9 bases between them. There are 13 residues in the CDR3. The V gene's germline CDR1 is GTSNPN and CDR2 SVGIG (reference sequence). The CDR3 is CAWSRTVNEKLFF. CDR3 bases: TGTGCCTGGAGCCGGACAGTTAATGAAAAACTGTTTTTT.

The genes are TRBV4-1 and TRBJ1-2; 11 bases align to TRBD1. The germline V gene has CDR1 MGHRA and CDR2 YSYEKL. This CDR3 is built from 16 residues. The V gene end was trimmed by 1 base and the J gene end by 7 bases; junction bases not matched to a gene: 8. The CDR3: CASSQAWGTGGIGYTF. The CDR3 DNA reads TGCGCCAGCAGCCAAGCGTGGGGGACAGGGGGGATTGGCTACACCTTC.

This sequence joins TRBV5-1 and TRBJ2-3, with TRBD2 matching over 10 bases. This CDR3 has 18 residues. In germline, CDR1 is SGHRS, CDR2 YFSETQ. V lost 1 base to trimming and J lost 3 bases; unmatched junction nucleotides: 11. CDR3 nucleotides: TGCGCCAGCAGCTTGATGTCTAGCGGGGGAGTTGGTACAGATACGCAGTATTTT. Translating gives CASSLMSSGGVGTDTQYF.

The gene calls are TRBV5-1 and TRBJ2-5; 10 nucleotides line up with TRBD2. Judging by the DNA end, TRBJ2-7 fits better; the J call may be wrong. This CDR3 is built from 15 residues. The V gene's germline CDR1 is SGHRS and CDR2 YFSETQ. The CDR3 region is CASSLASGSNYEQYF. The CDR3 nucleotides are TGCGCCAGCAGCTTGGCTAGCGGGAGTAACTACGAGCAGTACTTC.

The chain uses TRBV6-1 and TRBJ2-2, with D maybe TRBD1 (5 bases). The germline gives CDR1 MNHNS, CDR2 SASEGT. The ends were cut back, 6 bases at V and 0 bases at J, with 5 bases in the middle. The CDR3 is made up of 13 amino acids. CDR3 amino acids: CASRTANTGELFF. The CDR3, as DNA: TGTGCCAGCAGGACAGCGAACACCGGGGAGCTGTTTTTT.

Only a few counts were recorded for this clone. The chain employs TRBV6-1 and TRBJ1-1, with D possibly matching TRBD1 (6 bases). Germline assignment: CDR1 MNHNS and CDR2 SASEGT. V lost 7 bases and J 7 bases, leaving 16 bases between the germline ends. CDR3 length: 13 amino acids. The CDR3 loop is CASNPRGFFEAFF. CDR3 nucleotide sequence: TGTGCCAGCAACCCCAGGGGATTCTTTGAAGCTTTCTTT.